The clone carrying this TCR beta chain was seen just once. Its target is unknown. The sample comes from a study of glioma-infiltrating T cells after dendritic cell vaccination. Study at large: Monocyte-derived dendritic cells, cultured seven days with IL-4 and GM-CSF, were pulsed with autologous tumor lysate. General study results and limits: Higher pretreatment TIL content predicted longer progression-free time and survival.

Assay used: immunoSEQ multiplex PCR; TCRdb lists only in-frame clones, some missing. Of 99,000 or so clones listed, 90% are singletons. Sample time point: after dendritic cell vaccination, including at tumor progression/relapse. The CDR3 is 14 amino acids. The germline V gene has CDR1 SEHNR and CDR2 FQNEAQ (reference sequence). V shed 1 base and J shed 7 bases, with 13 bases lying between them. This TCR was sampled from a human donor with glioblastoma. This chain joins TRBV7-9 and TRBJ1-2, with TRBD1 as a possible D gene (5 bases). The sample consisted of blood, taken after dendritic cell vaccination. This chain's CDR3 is CASSLGSGMFGYTF. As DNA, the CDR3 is TGTGCCAGCAGCTTAGGGTCAGGGATGTTTGGCTACACCTTC.